This TCR beta chain appears in the sequencing data of a study of T cells after yellow fever vaccination. 5'RACE template switching produced TCR cDNA carrying a universal primer site and UMIs. In TCRdb, the 5' RACE reads were re-called with MiXCR into one record per CDR3 protein. Of approximately 510,000 distinct CDR3 sequences listed, roughly a fifth are singletons. As regards this clonotype: Its antigen remains unidentified.

The CDR3 extends over 13 amino acids. V was clipped by 7 bases and J by 6 bases; unmatched bases: 6. Study-wide results and caveats: Contamination of FACS-sorted repertoires by abundant clonotypes from the bulk population could occur. Few clonotypes appeared in both CD4 and CD8 compartments.

The genes are TRBV12-3 or TRBV12-4 and TRBJ2-1, with TRBD2 matching 7 bases. Sequencing was performed on PBMCs, taken around 3 weeks after the first yellow fever vaccination. The origin of this receptor is a man in his late teens or twenties who received the YFV17D yellow fever vaccine. Here the CDR3 reads CASTKSGGNEQFF. The CDR3 DNA is TGTGCCAGCACTAAGTCGGGGGGCAATGAGCAGTTCTTC.